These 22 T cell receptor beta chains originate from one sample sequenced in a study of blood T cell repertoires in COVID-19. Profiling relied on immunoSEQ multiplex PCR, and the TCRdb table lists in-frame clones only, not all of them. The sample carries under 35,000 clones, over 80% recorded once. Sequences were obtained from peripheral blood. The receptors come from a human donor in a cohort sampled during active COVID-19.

The CDR3 coding sequence is TGTGCCTGGAGTGTAGGGGCCACTGGGGCTTACAATGAGCAGTTCTTC. This translates into CAWSVGATGAYNEQFF. V and J are TRBV30 and TRBJ2-1; tentative D call: TRBD1 (5 bases). Germline V lookup: CDR1 GTSNPN, CDR2 SVGIG (reference sequence). This CDR3 region has 16 residues. Trimming left V 0 bases short and J 4 bases short, with 16 bases between.

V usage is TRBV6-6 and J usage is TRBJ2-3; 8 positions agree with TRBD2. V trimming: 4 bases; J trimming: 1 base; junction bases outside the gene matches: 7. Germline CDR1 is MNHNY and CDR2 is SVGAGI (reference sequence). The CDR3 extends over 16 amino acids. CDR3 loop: CASSFDWRGGTDTQYF. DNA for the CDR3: TGTGCCAGCAGTTTCGATTGGCGGGGGGGCACAGATACGCAGTATTTT.

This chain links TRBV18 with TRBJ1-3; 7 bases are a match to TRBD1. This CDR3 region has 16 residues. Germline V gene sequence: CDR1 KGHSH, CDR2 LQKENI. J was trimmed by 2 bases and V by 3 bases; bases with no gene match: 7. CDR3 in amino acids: CASSPWDSGTGNTIYF. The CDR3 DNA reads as TGTGCCAGCTCACCCTGGGACAGCGGAACTGGAAACACCATATATTTT.

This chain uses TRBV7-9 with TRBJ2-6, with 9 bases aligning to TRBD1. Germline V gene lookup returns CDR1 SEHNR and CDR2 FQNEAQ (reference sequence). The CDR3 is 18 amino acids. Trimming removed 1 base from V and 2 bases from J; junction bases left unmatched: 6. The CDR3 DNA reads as TGTGCCAGCAGCTTAGAATTCGGACAGGGGACTGGGGCCAACGTCCTGACTTTC. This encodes CASSLEFGQGTGANVLTF.

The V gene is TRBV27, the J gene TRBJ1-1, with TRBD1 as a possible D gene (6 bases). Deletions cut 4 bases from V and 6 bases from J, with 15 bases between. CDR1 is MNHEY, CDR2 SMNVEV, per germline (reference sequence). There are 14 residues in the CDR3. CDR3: CASSWGGPMAEAFF. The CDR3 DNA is TGTGCCAGCAGTTGGGGGGGGCCTATGGCTGAAGCTTTCTTT.

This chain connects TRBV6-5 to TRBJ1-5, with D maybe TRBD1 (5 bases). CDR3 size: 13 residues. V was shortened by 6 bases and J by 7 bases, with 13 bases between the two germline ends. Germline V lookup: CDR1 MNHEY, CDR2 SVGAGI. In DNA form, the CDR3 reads TGTGCCAGCAGGACAGCCCACCCCCAGCCCCAGCATTTT. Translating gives CASRTAHPQPQHF.

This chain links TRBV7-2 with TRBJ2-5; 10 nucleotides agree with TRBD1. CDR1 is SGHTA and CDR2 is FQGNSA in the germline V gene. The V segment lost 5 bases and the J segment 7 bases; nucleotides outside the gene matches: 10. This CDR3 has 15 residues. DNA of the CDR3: TGTGCCAGCAGCCCTCGACAGGGGGCTAGGGGGACCCAGTACTTC. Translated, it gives CASSPRQGARGTQYF.

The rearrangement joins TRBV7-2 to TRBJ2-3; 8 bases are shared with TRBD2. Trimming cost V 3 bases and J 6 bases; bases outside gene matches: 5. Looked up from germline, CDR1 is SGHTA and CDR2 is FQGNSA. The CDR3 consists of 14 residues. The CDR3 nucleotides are TGTGCCAGCAGCTTCGGGGGGGGCCAGGATACGCAGTATTTT. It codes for CASSFGGGQDTQYF.

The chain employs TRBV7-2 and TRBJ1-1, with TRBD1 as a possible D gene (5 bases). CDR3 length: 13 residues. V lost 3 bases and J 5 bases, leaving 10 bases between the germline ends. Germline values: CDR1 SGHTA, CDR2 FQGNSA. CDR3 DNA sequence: TGTGCCAGCAGCTTGACAGAAGGAACTGAAGCTTTCTTT. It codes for CASSLTEGTEAFF.

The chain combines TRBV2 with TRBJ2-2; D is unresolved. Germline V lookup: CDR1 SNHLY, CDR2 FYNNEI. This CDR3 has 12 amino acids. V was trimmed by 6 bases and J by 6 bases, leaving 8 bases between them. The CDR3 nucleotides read TGTGCCAGCAGCTACCGTGCCGGGGAGCTGTTTTTT. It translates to CASSYRAGELFF.

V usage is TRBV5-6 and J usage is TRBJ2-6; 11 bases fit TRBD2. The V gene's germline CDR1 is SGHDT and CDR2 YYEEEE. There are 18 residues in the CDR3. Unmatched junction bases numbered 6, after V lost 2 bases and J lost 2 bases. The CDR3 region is CASSFGSGRAPGANVLTF. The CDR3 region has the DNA TGTGCCAGCAGCTTTGGTAGCGGGAGGGCCCCTGGGGCCAACGTCCTGACTTTC.

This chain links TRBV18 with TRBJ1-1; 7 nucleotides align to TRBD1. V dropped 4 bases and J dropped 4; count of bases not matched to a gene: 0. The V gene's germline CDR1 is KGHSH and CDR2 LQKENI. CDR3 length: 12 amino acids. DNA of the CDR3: TGTGCCAGCTCACAGGGGGCCACTGAAGCTTTCTTT. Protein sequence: CASSQGATEAFF.

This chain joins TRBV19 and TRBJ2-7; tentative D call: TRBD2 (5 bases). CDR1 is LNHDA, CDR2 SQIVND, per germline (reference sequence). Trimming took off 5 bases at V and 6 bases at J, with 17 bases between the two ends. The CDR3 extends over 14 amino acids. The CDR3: CASSAAGTLGEQYV. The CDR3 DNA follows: TGTGCCAGTAGTGCTGCGGGCACATTAGGCGAGCAGTACGTC.

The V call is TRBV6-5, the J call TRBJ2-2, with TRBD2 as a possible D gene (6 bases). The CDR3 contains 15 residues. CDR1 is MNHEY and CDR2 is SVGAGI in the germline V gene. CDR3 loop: CVLQAAGANTGELFF. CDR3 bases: TGTGTCCTACAAGCAGCGGGCGCGAACACCGGGGAGCTGTTTTTT.

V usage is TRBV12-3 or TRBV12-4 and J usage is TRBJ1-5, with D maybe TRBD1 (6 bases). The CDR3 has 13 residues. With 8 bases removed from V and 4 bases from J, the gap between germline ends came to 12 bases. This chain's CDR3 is CASGGAANQPQHF. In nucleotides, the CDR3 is TGTGCCAGCGGGGGGGCGGCGAATCAGCCCCAGCATTTT.

DNA of the CDR3: TGTGCCAGCAGCGGGGTAGTGTTGGGTGAAAAACTGTTTTTT. Its translation: CASSGVVLGEKLFF. This chain links TRBV6-5 with TRBJ1-4; D gene uncertain. Germline CDR1 is MNHEY and CDR2 is SVGAGI. Trimming took 6 bases from V and 7 from J, leaving 15 bases between them. The CDR3 sequence is 14 residues long.

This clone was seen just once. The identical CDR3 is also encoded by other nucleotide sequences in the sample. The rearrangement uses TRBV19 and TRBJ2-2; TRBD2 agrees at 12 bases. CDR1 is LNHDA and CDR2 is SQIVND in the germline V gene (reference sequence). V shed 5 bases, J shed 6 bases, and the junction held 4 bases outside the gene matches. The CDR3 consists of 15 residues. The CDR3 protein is CASSPRTSGAGELFF. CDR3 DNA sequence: TGTGCCAGTAGTCCCAGGACTAGCGGGGCCGGGGAGCTGTTTTTT.

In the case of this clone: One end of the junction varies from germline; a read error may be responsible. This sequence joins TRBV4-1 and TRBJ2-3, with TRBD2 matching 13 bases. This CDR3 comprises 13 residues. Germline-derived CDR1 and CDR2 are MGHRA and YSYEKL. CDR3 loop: CASSPAGGTSGDF. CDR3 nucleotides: TGCGCCAGCAGCCCCGCCGGGGGGACTAGCGGGGATTTT.

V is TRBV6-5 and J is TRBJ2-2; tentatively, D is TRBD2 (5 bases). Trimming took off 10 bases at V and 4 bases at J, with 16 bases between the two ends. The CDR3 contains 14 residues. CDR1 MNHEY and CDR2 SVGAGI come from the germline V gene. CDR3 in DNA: TGTGCCATCCGCACAAACGCGGGCACCGGGGAGCTGTTTTTT. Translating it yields CAIRTNAGTGELFF.

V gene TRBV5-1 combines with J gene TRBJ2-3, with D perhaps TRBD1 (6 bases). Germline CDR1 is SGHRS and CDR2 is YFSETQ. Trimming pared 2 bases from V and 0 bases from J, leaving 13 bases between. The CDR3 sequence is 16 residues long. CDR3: CASSFGDTRSTDTQYF. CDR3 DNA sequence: TGCGCCAGCAGCTTTGGGGACACCCGGAGCACAGATACGCAGTATTTT.

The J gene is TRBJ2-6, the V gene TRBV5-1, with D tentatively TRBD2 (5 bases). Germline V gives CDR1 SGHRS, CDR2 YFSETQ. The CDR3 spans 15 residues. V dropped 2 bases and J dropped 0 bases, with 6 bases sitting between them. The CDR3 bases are TGCGCCAGCAGCTTAGGACTCTCTGGGGCCAACGTCCTGACTTTC. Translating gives CASSLGLSGANVLTF. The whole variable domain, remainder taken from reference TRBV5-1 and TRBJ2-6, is KAGVTQTPRYLIKTRGQQVTLSCSPISGHRSVSWYQQTPGQGLQFLFEYFSETQRNKGNFPGRFSGRQFSNSRSEMNVSTLELGDSALYLCASSLGLSGANVLTFGAGSRLTVL.

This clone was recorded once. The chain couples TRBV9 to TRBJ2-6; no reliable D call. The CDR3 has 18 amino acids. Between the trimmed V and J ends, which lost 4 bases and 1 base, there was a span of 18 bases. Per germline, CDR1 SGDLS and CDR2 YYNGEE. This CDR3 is CASSFSIKAISGANVLTF. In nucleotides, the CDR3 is TGTGCCAGCAGCTTTTCGATCAAAGCGATTTCTGGGGCCAACGTCCTGACTTTC. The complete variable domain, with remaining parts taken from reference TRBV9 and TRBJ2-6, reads DSGVTQTPKHLITATGQRVTLRCSPRSGDLSVYWYQQSLDQGLQFLIQYYNGEERAKGNILERFSAQQFPDLHSELNLSSLELGDSALYFCASSFSIKAISGANVLTFGAGSRLTVL.